Included here is one TCR beta chain sequence, with context. Its antigen is currently unknown. With 60 Vbeta and 13 Jbeta primers, the PCR was carried out. Produced via immunoSEQ multiplex PCR; TCRdb's table is partial and in-frame only. The sample consists of around 130,000 clones, 65% to 80% of them appearing once. This sample is part of a study of cytomegalovirus exposure and HLA in healthy donors. General observations from the study: The study flagged roughly 150 TCR beta chains as cytomegalovirus-associated. Most TCR sequences were uncommon, yet certain public TCRs appeared in many donors. Reportedly, diagnosis of cytomegalovirus status by the classifier showed high specificity and sensitivity.

In germline, CDR1 is MNHNS, CDR2 SASEGT. V lost 6 bases to trimming and J lost 0 bases, with 11 bases between them. The CDR3 has 15 residues. The sequenced sample consisted of PBMCs. This receptor was identified in a woman younger than 45 in good health and CMV-seronegative. The V and J genes are TRBV6-1 and TRBJ1-4; D is perhaps TRBD1 (6 bases). The CDR3 DNA reads as TGTGCCAGCAGGGGGGCCTTAGCAACTAATGAAAAACTGTTTTTT. Its translation is CASRGALATNEKLFF.